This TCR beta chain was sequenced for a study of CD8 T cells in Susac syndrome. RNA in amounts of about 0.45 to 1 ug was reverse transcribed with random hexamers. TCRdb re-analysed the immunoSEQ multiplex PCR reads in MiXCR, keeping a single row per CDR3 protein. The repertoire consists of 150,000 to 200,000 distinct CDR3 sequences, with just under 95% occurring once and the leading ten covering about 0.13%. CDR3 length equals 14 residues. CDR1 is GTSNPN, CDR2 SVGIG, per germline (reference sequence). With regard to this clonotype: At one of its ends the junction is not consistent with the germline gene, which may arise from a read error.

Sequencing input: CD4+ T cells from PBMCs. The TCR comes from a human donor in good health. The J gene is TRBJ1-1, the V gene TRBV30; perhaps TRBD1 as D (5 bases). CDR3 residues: CAWRDNSGNSEAFF. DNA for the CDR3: TGTGCCTGGAGGGACAACTCAGGGAACTCTGAAGCTTTCTTT.